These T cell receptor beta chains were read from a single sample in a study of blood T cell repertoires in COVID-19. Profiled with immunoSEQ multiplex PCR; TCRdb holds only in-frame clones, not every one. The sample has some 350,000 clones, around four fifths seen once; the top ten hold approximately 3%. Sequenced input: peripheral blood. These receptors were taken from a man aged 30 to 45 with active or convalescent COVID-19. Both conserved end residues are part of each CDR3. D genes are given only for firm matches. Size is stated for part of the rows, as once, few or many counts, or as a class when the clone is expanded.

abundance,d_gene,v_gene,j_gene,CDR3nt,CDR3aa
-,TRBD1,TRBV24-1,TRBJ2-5,TGTGCCACCAGTGATTCACAGGGGGACCTCGCTTACTTC,CATSDSQGDLAYF
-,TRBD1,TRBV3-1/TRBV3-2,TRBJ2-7,TGTGCCAGCAGCCAAGAAGGACAGGGAACACCCTACGAGCAGTACTTC,CASSQEGQGTPYEQYF
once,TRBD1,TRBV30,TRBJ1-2,TGTGCCTGGAGCCTAGGGACAGGAGACAACTATGGCTACACCTTC,CAWSLGTGDNYGYTF
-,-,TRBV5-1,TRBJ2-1,TGCGCCAGCAGCCGTAGTAACGGACTTAGCTCCTACAATGAGCAGTTCTTC,CASSRSNGLSSYNEQFF
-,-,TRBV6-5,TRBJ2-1,TGTGCCAGCAGTTACTCTGTGACTAGTAACAATGAGCAGTTCTTC,CASSYSVTSNNEQFF
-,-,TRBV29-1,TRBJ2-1,TGCAGCGCGGCAGGGACATATTACAATGAGCAGTTCTTC,CSAAGTYYNEQFF
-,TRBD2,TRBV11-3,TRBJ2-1,TGTGCCAGCAGCTCCCGAAGCGGGGGGTCCTACAATGAGCAGTTCTTC,CASSSRSGGSYNEQFF
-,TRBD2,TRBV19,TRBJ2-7,TGTGCCAGTAGTATATCTCCTAGCGGGCTCGAGCAGTACTTC,CASSISPSGLEQYF
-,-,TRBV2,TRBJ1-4,TGTGCCAGCAGTGAGGGGCCGAGGGAAAAACTGTTTTTT,CASSEGPREKLFF
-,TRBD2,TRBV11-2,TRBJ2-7,TGTGCCAGCAGCAGAGGACTAGCGGGAGGGTCCGGATACGAGCAGTACTTC,CASSRGLAGGSGYEQYF
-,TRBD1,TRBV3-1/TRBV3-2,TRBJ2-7,TGTGCCAGCAGCACAGGGGACGAGCAGTACTTC,CASSTGDEQYF
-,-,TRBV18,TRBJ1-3,TGTGCCAGCTCACCCGCGCTAAACTCTGGAAACACCATATATTTT,CASSPALNSGNTIYF
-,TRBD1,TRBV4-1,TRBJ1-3,TGCGCCAGCAGCCAAGTTTCAGGGGGCTCGGATGGAAACACCATATATTTT,CASSQVSGGSDGNTIYF
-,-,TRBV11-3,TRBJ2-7,TGTGCCAGCAGCCGGGACTCCCTCTCCTACGAGCAGTACTTC,CASSRDSLSYEQYF
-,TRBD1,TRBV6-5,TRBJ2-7,TGTGCCAGCAGGGGGTCAGGGGGCTCCTACGAGCAGTACTTC,CASRGSGGSYEQYF
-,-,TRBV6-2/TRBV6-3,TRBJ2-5,TGTGCCAGCAGTTACGTGGTAGTTTCAGAGACCCAGTACTTC,CASSYVVVSETQYF
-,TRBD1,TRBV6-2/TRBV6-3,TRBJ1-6,TGTGCCAGCAGTTGTGGATGGGGGCAGGGGGAATTGGGCTCCTATAATTCACCCCTCCACTTT,CASSCGWGQGELGSYNSPLHF
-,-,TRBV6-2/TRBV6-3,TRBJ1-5,TGTGCCAGCAGTGCAGGGGAAGGGGGCAATCAGCCCCAGCATTTT,CASSAGEGGNQPQHF
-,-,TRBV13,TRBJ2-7,TGTGCCAGCAGCTTACAACCTAAAGACGAGCAGTACTTC,CASSLQPKDEQYF
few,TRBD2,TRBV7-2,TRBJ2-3,TGTGCCAGCAGCCCACAGATCGGCGGGGGAGGCACAGATACGCAGTATTTT,CASSPQIGGGGTDTQYF
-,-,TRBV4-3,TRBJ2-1,TGCGCCAGCAGCCCCTCTTGGAGCTCCTACAATGAGCAGTTCTTC,CASSPSWSSYNEQFF
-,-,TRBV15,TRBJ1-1,TGTGCCACCAGCAGGGCCTTCGAGGGCCCTGACACTGAAGCTTTCTTT,CATSRAFEGPDTEAFF
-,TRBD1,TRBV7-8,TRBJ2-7,TGTGCCAGCAGCACCCGGGACAGCTACGAGCAGTACTTC,CASSTRDSYEQYF
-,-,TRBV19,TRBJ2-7,TGTGCCAGTAGTATCGGCCTAGCGACCTACGAGCAGTACTTC,CASSIGLATYEQYF
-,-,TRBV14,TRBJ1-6,TGTGCCAGCAGCTTTCGCGGGGAATGGAATTCACCCCTCCACTTT,CASSFRGEWNSPLHF